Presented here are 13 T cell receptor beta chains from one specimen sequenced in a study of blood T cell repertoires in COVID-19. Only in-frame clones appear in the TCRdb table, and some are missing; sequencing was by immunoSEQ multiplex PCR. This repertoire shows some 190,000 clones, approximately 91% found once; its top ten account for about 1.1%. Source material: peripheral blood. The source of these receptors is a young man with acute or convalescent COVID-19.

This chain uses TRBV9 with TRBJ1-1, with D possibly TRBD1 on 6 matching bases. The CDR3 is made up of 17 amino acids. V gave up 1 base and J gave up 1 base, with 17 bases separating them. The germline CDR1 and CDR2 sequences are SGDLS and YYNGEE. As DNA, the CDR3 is TGTGCCAGCAGCGTAAAGGGCGAGGGACATACGAACACTGAAGCTTTCTTT. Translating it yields CASSVKGEGHTNTEAFF. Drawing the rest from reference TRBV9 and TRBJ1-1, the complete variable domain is DSGVTQTPKHLITATGQRVTLRCSPRSGDLSVYWYQQSLDQGLQFLIQYYNGEERAKGNILERFSAQQFPDLHSELNLSSLELGDSALYFCASSVKGEGHTNTEAFFGQGTRLTVV.

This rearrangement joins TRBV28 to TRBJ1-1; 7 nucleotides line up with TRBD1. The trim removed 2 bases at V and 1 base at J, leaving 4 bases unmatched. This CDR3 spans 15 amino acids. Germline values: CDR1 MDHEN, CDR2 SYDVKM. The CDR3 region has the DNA TGTGCCAGCAGTTTAAACAGGGGCCAGAACACTGAAGCTTTCTTT. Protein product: CASSLNRGQNTEAFF.

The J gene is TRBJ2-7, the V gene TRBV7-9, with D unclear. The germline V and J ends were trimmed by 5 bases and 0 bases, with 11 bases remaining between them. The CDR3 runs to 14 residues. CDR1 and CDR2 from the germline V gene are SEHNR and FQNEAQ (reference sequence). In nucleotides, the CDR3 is TGTGCCAGCAGCGACTTTAGCTCCTCCTACGAGCAGTACTTC. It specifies CASSDFSSSYEQYF.

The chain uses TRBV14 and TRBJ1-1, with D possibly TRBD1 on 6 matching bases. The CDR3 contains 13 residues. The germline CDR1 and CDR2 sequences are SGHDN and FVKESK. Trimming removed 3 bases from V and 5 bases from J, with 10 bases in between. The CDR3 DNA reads TGTGCCAGCAGCCATATCGACAGGACTGAAGCTTTCTTT. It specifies CASSHIDRTEAFF.

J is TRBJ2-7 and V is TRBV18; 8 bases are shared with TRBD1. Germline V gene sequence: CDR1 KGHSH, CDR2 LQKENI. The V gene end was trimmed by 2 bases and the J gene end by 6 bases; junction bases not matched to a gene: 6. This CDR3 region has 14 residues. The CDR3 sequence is CASSPRQGTIEQYF. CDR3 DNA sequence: TGTGCCAGCTCACCAAGACAGGGGACGATCGAGCAGTACTTC.

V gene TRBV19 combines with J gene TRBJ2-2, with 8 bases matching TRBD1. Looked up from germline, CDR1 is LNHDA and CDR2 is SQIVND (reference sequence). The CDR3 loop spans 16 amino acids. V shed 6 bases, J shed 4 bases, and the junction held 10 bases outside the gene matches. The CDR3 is CASRWGADRGTGELFF. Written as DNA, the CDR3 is TGTGCCAGTAGATGGGGCGCCGACAGGGGCACCGGGGAGCTGTTTTTT.

The CDR3 DNA follows: TGTGCCAGCAGTACGGGACTAGGCTATGGCTACACCTTC. Protein: CASSTGLGYGYTF. J is TRBJ1-2 and V is TRBV6-5; maybe TRBD1 (5 bases). Deletions cut 5 bases from V and 4 bases from J, with 11 bases between. Germline V gene data show CDR1 as MNHEY and CDR2 as SVGAGI. The CDR3 totals 13 residues.

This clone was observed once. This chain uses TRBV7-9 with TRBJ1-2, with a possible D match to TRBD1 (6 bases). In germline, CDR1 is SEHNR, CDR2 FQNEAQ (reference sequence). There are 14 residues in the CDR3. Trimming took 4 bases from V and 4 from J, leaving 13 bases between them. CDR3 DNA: TGTGCCAGCAGCTCCACAGGGTCTGGCTATGGCTACACCTTC. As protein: CASSSTGSGYGYTF.

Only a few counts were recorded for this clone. The CDR3 region is CASSRGTDNEQFF. The DNA for the CDR3 is TGTGCCAGCAGCCGCGGGACAGACAATGAGCAGTTCTTC. V is TRBV6-4 and J is TRBJ2-1, with D tentatively TRBD1 (7 bases). V gave up 6 bases and J gave up 5 bases, with 11 bases separating them. Germline CDR1 is MRHNA and CDR2 is SNTAGT. The CDR3 covers 13 residues.

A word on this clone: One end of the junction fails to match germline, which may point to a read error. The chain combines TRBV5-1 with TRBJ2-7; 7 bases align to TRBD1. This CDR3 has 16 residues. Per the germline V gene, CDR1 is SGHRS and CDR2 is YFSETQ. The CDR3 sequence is CASRLGLGTASYEQYF. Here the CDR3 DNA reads TGCGCCAGCAGGTTGGGGTTGGGGACAGCCTCCTACGAGCAGTACTTC.

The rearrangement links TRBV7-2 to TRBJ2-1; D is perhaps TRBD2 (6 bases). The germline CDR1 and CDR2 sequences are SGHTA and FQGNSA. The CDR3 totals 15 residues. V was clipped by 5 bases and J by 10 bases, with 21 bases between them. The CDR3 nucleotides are TGTGCCAGCAGCCTCTGGGGAGGCTCGCAGGTGGAGCAGTTCTTC. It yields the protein CASSLWGGSQVEQFF.

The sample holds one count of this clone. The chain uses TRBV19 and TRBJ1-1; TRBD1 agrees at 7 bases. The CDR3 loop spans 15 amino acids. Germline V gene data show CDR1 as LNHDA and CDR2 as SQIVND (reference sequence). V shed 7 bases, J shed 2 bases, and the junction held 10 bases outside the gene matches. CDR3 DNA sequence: TGTGCCAGTACCTTCAGACAGGGCCTCAACACTGAAGCTTTCTTT. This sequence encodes CASTFRQGLNTEAFF.

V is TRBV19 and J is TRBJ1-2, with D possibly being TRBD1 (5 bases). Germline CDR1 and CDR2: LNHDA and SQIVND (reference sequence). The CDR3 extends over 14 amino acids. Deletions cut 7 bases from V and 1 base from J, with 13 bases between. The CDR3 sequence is CASTPNQGNYGYTF. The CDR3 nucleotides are TGTGCCAGTACCCCTAACCAGGGTAACTATGGCTACACCTTC.